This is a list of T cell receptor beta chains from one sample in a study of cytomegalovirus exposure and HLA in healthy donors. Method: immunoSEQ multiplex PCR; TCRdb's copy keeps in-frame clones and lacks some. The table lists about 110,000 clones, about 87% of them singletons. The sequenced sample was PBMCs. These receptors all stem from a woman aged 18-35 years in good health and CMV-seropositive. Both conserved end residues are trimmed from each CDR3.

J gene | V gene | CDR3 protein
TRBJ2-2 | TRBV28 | ASGPNYSGQGTGELF
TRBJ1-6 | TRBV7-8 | ASSTGQYNSPLH
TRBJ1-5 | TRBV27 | ASSYVGLGPQH
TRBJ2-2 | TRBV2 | ASIQSLFNGELF
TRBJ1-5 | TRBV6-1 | ASSARTGHSNQPQH
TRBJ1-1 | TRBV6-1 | ANSGGGTEAF
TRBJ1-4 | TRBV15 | ATSRDRNEKLF
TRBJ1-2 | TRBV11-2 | ASSLDFAGTNYGYT
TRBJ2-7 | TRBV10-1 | ASSHRGRDEQY
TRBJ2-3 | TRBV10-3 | AIRRGTDTQY
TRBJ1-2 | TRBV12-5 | ASGLDPSLEGYT